One T cell receptor beta chain is described in this entry. This entry belongs to a study of CD8 T cells in ankylosing spondylitis. Trimming left V 1 base short and J 7 bases short, with 11 bases between. CDR1 and CDR2 from the germline V gene are SQVTM and ANQGSEA. The CDR3 length is 13 residues. Making the TCR beta libraries involved quantitative 5'-RACE with molecular barcodes. TCRdb reanalysed the 5' RACE reads using MiXCR and keeps one entry per CDR3 protein. The data contain some 290,000 distinct CDR3 sequences, 20% of them singletons. The sequence was collected from a male donor with ankylosing spondylitis or in good health (not recorded which). This chain uses TRBV29-1 with TRBJ2-1; no clear D gene. Material for sequencing was blood, either unsorted or a sorted T cell fraction (not recorded which). The CDR3: CSVEVSVGNEQFF. CDR3 DNA sequence: TGCAGCGTTGAAGTGTCAGTAGGGAATGAGCAGTTCTTC.